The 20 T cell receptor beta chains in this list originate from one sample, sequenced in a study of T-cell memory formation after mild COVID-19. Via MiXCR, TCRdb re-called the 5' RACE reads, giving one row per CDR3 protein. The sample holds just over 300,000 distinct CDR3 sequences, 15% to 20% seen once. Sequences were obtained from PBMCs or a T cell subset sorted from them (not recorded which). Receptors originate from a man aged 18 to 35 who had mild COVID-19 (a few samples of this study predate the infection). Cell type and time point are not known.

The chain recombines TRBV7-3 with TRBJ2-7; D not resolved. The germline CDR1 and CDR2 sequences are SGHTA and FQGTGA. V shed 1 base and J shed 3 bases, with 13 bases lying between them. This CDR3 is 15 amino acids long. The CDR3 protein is CASSLRAGQDYEQYF. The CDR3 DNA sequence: TGTGCCAGCAGCTTAAGGGCAGGCCAGGACTACGAGCAGTACTTC. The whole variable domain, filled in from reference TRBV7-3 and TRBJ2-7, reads GAGVSQTPSNKVTEKGKYVELRCDPISGHTALYWYRQSLGQGPEFLIYFQGTGAADDSGLPNDRFFAVRPEGSVSTLKIQRTERGDSAVYLCASSLRAGQDYEQYFGPGTRLTVT.

CDR3 amino acids: CASSRGQRNEKLFF. The CDR3 DNA follows: TGTGCCAGCAGTAGGGGACAGAGGAATGAAAAACTGTTTTTT. The rearrangement joins TRBV6-5 to TRBJ1-4; 7 bases line up with TRBD1. V was pared by 5 bases and J by 5 bases, with 5 bases of the junction left unmatched. The CDR3 totals 14 residues. CDR1 and CDR2 (germline): MNHEY, SVGAGI.

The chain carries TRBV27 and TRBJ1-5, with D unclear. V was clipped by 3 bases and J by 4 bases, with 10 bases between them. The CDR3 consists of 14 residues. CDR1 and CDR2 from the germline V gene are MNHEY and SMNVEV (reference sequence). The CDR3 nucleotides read TGTGCCAGCAGTTTCACAGCCTATAATCAGCCCCAGCATTTT. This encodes CASSFTAYNQPQHF.

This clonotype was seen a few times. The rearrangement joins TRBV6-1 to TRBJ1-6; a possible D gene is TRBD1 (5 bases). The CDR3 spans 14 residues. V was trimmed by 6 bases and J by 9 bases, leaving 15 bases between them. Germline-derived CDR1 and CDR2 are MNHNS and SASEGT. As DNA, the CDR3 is TGTGCCAGCAGCGAGGGACCTCTTGGTTCACCCCTCCACTTT. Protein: CASSEGPLGSPLHF.

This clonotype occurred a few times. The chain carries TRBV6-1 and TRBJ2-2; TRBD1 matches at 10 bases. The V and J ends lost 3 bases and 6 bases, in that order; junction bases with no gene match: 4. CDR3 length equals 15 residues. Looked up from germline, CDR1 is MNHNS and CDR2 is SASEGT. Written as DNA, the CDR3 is TGTGCCAGCAGTGATGGACAGGGGGGGCCCGGGGAGCTGTTTTTT. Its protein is CASSDGQGGPGELFF.

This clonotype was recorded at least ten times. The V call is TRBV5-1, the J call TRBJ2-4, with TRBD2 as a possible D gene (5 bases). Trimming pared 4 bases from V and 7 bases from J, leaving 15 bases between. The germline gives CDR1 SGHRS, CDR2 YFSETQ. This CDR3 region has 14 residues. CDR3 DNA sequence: TGCGCCAGCAGCCAGGCCGGGGAGCTGAACATTCAGTACTTC. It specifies CASSQAGELNIQYF.

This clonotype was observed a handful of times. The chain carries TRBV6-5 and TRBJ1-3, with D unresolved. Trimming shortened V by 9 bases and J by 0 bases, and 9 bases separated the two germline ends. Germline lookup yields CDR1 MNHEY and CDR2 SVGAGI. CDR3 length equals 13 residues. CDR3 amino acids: CASTSPSGNTIYF. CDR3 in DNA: TGTGCCAGTACCTCCCCCTCTGGAAACACCATATATTTT.

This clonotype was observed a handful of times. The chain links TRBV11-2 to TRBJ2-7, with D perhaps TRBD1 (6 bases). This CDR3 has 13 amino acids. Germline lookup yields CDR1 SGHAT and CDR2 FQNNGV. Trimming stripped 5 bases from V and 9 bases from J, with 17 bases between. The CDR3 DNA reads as TGTGCCAGCAGCCCGTCAGGGGTAACGGCGCAGTACGTC. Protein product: CASSPSGVTAQYV.

The CDR3 nucleotides are TGTGCCAGCAGTAGTGGCCAGGGGGCTCTGGGGGCCAACGTCCTGACTTTC. Translating gives CASSSGQGALGANVLTF. This chain links TRBV7-9 with TRBJ2-6, with 8 nucleotides matching TRBD1. CDR1 and CDR2 from the germline V gene are SEHNR and FQNEAQ (reference sequence). CDR3 length: 17 residues. V dropped 6 bases and J dropped 4; count of bases not matched to a gene: 11.

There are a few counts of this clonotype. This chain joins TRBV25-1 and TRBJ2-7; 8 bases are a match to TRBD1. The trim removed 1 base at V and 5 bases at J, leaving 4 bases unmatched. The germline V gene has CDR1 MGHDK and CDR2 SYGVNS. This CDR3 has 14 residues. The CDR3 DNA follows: TGTGCCAGCAGTGAATTCCCGGACAGGGACGAGCAGTACTTC. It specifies CASSEFPDRDEQYF.

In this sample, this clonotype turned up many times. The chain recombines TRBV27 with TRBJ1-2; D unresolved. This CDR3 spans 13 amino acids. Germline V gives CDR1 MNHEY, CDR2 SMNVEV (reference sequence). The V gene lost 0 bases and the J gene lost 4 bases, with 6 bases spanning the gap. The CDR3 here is CASSLSDGYGYTF. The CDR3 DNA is TGTGCCAGCAGTTTATCTGACGGCTATGGCTACACCTTC.

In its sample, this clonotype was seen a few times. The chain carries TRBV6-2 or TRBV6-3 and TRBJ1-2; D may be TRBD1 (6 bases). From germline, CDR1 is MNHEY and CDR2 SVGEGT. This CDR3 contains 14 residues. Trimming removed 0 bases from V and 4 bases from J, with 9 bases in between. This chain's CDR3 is CASSYSTGGYGYTF. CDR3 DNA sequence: TGTGCCAGCAGTTACTCGACAGGAGGCTATGGCTACACCTTC.

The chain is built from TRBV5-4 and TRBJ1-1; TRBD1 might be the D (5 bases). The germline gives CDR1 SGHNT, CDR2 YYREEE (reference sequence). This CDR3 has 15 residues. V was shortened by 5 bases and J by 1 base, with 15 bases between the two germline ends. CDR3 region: CASRFGPGTNTEAFF. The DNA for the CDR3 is TGTGCCAGCAGATTCGGTCCGGGGACGAACACTGAAGCTTTCTTT.

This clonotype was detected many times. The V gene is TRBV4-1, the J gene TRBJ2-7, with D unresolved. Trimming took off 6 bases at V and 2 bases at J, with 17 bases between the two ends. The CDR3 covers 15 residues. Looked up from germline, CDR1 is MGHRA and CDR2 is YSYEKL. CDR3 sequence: CASSLDVTETYEQYF. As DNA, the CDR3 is TGCGCCAGCAGTCTGGACGTGACGGAGACCTACGAGCAGTACTTC.

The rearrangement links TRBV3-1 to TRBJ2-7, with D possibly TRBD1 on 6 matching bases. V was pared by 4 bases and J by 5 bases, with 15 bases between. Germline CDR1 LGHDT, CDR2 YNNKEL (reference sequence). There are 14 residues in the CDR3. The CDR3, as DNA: TGTGCCAGCAGCCGAACAGGGAAAGGGCACGAGCAGTACGTC. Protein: CASSRTGKGHEQYV.

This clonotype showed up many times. The CDR3 sequence: CASSYSGTGSAEAFF. The CDR3 region has the DNA TGTGCCAGCAGTTACTCCGGGACAGGGTCGGCTGAAGCTTTCTTT. The gene calls are TRBV6-2 or TRBV6-3 and TRBJ1-1; TRBD1 matches at 9 bases. Unmatched junction bases numbered 5, after V lost 0 bases and J lost 6 bases. CDR1 and CDR2 (germline): MNHEY, SVGEGT. This CDR3 has 15 residues.

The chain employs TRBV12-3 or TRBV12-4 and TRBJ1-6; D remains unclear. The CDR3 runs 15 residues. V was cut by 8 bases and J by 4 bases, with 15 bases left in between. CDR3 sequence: CASCGPRAYNSPLHF. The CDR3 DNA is TGTGCCAGCTGCGGACCGCGGGCGTATAATTCACCCCTCCACTTT.

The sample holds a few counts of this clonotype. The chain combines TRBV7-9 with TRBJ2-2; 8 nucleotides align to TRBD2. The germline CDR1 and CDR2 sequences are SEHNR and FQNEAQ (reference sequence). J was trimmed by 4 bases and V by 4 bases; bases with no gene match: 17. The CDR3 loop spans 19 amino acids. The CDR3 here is CASSSPLGGGYTSTGELFF. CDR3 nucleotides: TGTGCCAGCAGCTCCCCCCTGGGCGGGGGGTACACATCCACCGGGGAGCTGTTTTTT.

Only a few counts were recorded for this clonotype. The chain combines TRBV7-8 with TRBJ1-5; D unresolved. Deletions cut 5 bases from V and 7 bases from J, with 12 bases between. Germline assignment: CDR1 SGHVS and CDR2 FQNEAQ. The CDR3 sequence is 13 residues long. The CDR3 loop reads CASSEASTQPQHF. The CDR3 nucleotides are TGTGCCAGCAGCGAGGCCAGTACCCAGCCCCAGCATTTT. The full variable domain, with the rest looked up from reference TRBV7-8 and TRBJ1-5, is GAGVSQSPRYKVAKRGQDVALRCDPISGHVSLFWYQQALGQGPEFLTYFQNEAQLDKSGLPSDRFFAERPEGSVSTLKIQRTQQEDSAVYLCASSEASTQPQHFGDGTRLSIL.

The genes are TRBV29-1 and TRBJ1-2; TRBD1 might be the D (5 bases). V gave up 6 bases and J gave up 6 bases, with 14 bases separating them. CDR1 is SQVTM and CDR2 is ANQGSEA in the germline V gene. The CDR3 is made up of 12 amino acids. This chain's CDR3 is CSVESGADGYTF. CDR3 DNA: TGCAGCGTAGAAAGCGGGGCTGATGGCTACACCTTC.